These T cell receptor beta chains were read from a single sample in a study of shared clonotypes between healthy human individuals. Repertoires were generated with immunoSEQ multiplex PCR, while TCRdb's copy carries only in-frame clones and drops some. Of hundreds of thousands of clones listed, 90% to 97% were seen once; the top ten hold more than 0.085%. Sequencing was done on a sample of naive CD8+ T cells sorted from blood. All receptors come from a woman in her twenties or thirties in good health. Both conserved end residues are part of each CDR3. Fields, in order: J gene, D gene, CDR3 length, clone size, V gene, CDR3 DNA, CDR3 protein. D genes are given only for firm matches. Only some rows state a clone size, as once, few, many or a class for expanded clones.

j_call: TRBJ2-7; d_call: TRBD2; cdr3_length: 14; clone_size: -; v_call: TRBV27; cdr3_nt: TGTGCCAGCAGTTTTCAACTAGCGGGCTCCGAGCAGTACTTC; cdr3_aa: CASSFQLAGSEQYF
j_call: TRBJ2-2; d_call: -; cdr3_length: 13; clone_size: -; v_call: TRBV29-1; cdr3_nt: TGCAGCGTTGAGATTTCAGGGACCGGGGAGCTGTTTTTT; cdr3_aa: CSVEISGTGELFF
j_call: TRBJ2-7; d_call: TRBD2; cdr3_length: 16; clone_size: -; v_call: TRBV2; cdr3_nt: TGTGCCAGTCTCGGACTAGCGGCCTCGACTCCCTACGAGCAGTACTTC; cdr3_aa: CASLGLAASTPYEQYF
j_call: TRBJ1-1; d_call: -; cdr3_length: 15; clone_size: -; v_call: TRBV5-1; cdr3_nt: TGCGCCAGCAGCCCCGGGCTTGGGGGCTTCACTGAAGCTTTCTTT; cdr3_aa: CASSPGLGGFTEAFF
j_call: TRBJ2-1; d_call: TRBD2; cdr3_length: 12; clone_size: -; v_call: TRBV28; cdr3_nt: TGTGCCAGCAGCTACGGACTAGCTTCGCAGTTCTTC; cdr3_aa: CASSYGLASQFF
j_call: TRBJ2-7; d_call: TRBD2; cdr3_length: 14; clone_size: -; v_call: TRBV19; cdr3_nt: TGTGCCAGTAGAACCGGGGGGGGCCACTACGAGCAGTACTTC; cdr3_aa: CASRTGGGHYEQYF
j_call: TRBJ2-3; d_call: TRBD2; cdr3_length: 15; clone_size: -; v_call: TRBV14; cdr3_nt: TGTGCCAGCAGCCAAGGGTTAGCGGGAACAGATACGCAGTATTTT; cdr3_aa: CASSQGLAGTDTQYF
j_call: TRBJ1-4; d_call: -; cdr3_length: 15; clone_size: -; v_call: TRBV5-6; cdr3_nt: TGTGCCAGCAGCTGGTCGACAGGTACGAATGAAAAACTGTTTTTT; cdr3_aa: CASSWSTGTNEKLFF
j_call: TRBJ2-1; d_call: TRBD2; cdr3_length: 16; clone_size: -; v_call: TRBV28; cdr3_nt: TGTGCCAGCAGTCCGATCGGGACTAGCCTTTTACCTGAGCAGTTCTTC; cdr3_aa: CASSPIGTSLLPEQFF
j_call: TRBJ1-4; d_call: TRBD1; cdr3_length: 15; clone_size: once; v_call: TRBV25-1; cdr3_nt: TGTGCCAGCAGGGCGCCGGGACAGGGAGGGGAAAAACTGTTTTTT; cdr3_aa: CASRAPGQGGEKLFF
j_call: TRBJ1-1; d_call: -; cdr3_length: 15; clone_size: -; v_call: TRBV19; cdr3_nt: TGTGCCAGTAGTATCCGCGGCAACGCGGGGACTGAAGCTTTCTTT; cdr3_aa: CASSIRGNAGTEAFF
j_call: TRBJ2-3; d_call: TRBD1; cdr3_length: 14; clone_size: -; v_call: TRBV19; cdr3_nt: TGTGCCAGTAGTATAGGTCAGGGGGCAGATACGCAGTATTTT; cdr3_aa: CASSIGQGADTQYF
j_call: TRBJ2-7; d_call: TRBD1; cdr3_length: 18; clone_size: few; v_call: TRBV13; cdr3_nt: TGTGCCAGCAGCTCCCGGGACAGGCGGGCTCCTGCCTCCTACGAGCAGTACTTC; cdr3_aa: CASSSRDRRAPASYEQYF
j_call: TRBJ2-2; d_call: -; cdr3_length: 13; clone_size: -; v_call: TRBV2; cdr3_nt: TGTGCCAGCATAATAGAAAACACCGGGGAGCTGTTTTTT; cdr3_aa: CASIIENTGELFF
j_call: TRBJ2-7; d_call: -; cdr3_length: 14; clone_size: -; v_call: TRBV27; cdr3_nt: TGTGCCAGCAGTTTATTGGGGGCCACCTACGAGCAGTACTTC; cdr3_aa: CASSLLGATYEQYF
j_call: TRBJ1-2; d_call: TRBD1; cdr3_length: 15; clone_size: once; v_call: TRBV28; cdr3_nt: TGTGCCAGCAATTTCCAGGGACAGGGGTTTCATGGCTACACCTTC; cdr3_aa: CASNFQGQGFHGYTF
j_call: TRBJ2-7; d_call: -; cdr3_length: 15; clone_size: -; v_call: TRBV4-1; cdr3_nt: TGCGCCAGCAGCCAAGAGGGAGCGCTATCCTACGAGCAGTACTTC; cdr3_aa: CASSQEGALSYEQYF
j_call: TRBJ2-1; d_call: -; cdr3_length: 13; clone_size: -; v_call: TRBV27; cdr3_nt: TGTGCCAGCAGTTCACAGGGATACAATGAGCAGTTCTTC; cdr3_aa: CASSSQGYNEQFF
j_call: TRBJ2-7; d_call: -; cdr3_length: 15; clone_size: -; v_call: TRBV2; cdr3_nt: TGTGCCAGCAGTAGTGATGATTCCACCTCCTACGAGCAGTACTTC; cdr3_aa: CASSSDDSTSYEQYF
j_call: TRBJ2-1; d_call: TRBD1; cdr3_length: 15; clone_size: -; v_call: TRBV5-1; cdr3_nt: TGCGCCAGCAGCTCCTCACAGGGGGCTTTTAATGAGCAGTTCTTC; cdr3_aa: CASSSSQGAFNEQFF
j_call: TRBJ1-1; d_call: TRBD1; cdr3_length: 14; clone_size: -; v_call: TRBV27; cdr3_nt: TGTGCCAGCACCGGGACAGGGGGGATGACTGAAGCTTTCTTT; cdr3_aa: CASTGTGGMTEAFF
j_call: TRBJ2-2; d_call: TRBD1; cdr3_length: 14; clone_size: once; v_call: TRBV7-6; cdr3_nt: TGTGCCAGCAGCTTATCAGGGGGCACCGGGGAGCTGTTTTTT; cdr3_aa: CASSLSGGTGELFF
j_call: TRBJ1-2; d_call: -; cdr3_length: 16; clone_size: -; v_call: TRBV19; cdr3_nt: TGTGCCAGTAGTATAGATGATTTCGGGGGCGGCGATGGCTACACCTTC; cdr3_aa: CASSIDDFGGGDGYTF
j_call: TRBJ2-7; d_call: -; cdr3_length: 11; clone_size: -; v_call: TRBV6-5; cdr3_nt: TGTGCCAGCAGTTTAATGGGGGAGCAGTACTTC; cdr3_aa: CASSLMGEQYF
j_call: TRBJ1-4; d_call: -; cdr3_length: 12; clone_size: once; v_call: TRBV5-1; cdr3_nt: TGCGCCATACAGCCAACTAATGAAAAACTGTTTTTT; cdr3_aa: CAIQPTNEKLFF
j_call: TRBJ2-1; d_call: -; cdr3_length: 15; clone_size: -; v_call: TRBV5-6; cdr3_nt: TGTGCCAGCAGCTTTGGTCAGGGAAAGAGGAATGAGCAGTTCTTC; cdr3_aa: CASSFGQGKRNEQFF
j_call: TRBJ2-5; d_call: TRBD2; cdr3_length: 15; clone_size: -; v_call: TRBV7-9; cdr3_nt: TGTGCCAGCACAGGACTAGCGGAGATGGGAGAGACCCAGTACTTC; cdr3_aa: CASTGLAEMGETQYF
j_call: TRBJ2-5; d_call: TRBD2; cdr3_length: 16; clone_size: -; v_call: TRBV28; cdr3_nt: TGTGCCAGCACCCCAGGACTAGCGGGCTCACAAGAGACCCAGTACTTC; cdr3_aa: CASTPGLAGSQETQYF
j_call: TRBJ2-2; d_call: -; cdr3_length: 16; clone_size: -; v_call: TRBV11-2; cdr3_nt: TGTGCCAGCAGCTTGGTCTGGGGGACAAACACCGGGGAGCTGTTTTTT; cdr3_aa: CASSLVWGTNTGELFF
j_call: TRBJ2-1; d_call: TRBD2; cdr3_length: 16; clone_size: -; v_call: TRBV15; cdr3_nt: TGTGCCACCAGCAGAGCCGGGAGGACTATTAGCAATGAGCAGTTCTTC; cdr3_aa: CATSRAGRTISNEQFF
j_call: TRBJ1-1; d_call: -; cdr3_length: 12; clone_size: -; v_call: TRBV5-4; cdr3_nt: TGTGCCAGCATCGGAATGAACACTGAAGCTTTCTTT; cdr3_aa: CASIGMNTEAFF
j_call: TRBJ2-2; d_call: TRBD2; cdr3_length: 16; clone_size: -; v_call: TRBV7-6; cdr3_nt: TGTGCCAGCAGCATGGGACTAGCGGGCCCTCCCGGGGAGCTGTTTTTT; cdr3_aa: CASSMGLAGPPGELFF
j_call: TRBJ2-7; d_call: TRBD2; cdr3_length: 14; clone_size: -; v_call: TRBV4-1; cdr3_nt: TGCGCCAGCAGCCAAGGGGGGACTAGCTACGAGCAGTACTTC; cdr3_aa: CASSQGGTSYEQYF
j_call: TRBJ2-6; d_call: -; cdr3_length: 15; clone_size: -; v_call: TRBV6-5; cdr3_nt: TGTGCCAGCAGTTGGTTGGGGACTGGGGCCAACGTCCTGACTTTC; cdr3_aa: CASSWLGTGANVLTF
j_call: TRBJ1-1; d_call: TRBD1; cdr3_length: 16; clone_size: once; v_call: TRBV7-9; cdr3_nt: TGTGCCAGCAGCCTTTCGACAGGGACGGGAAACACTGAAGCTTTCTTT; cdr3_aa: CASSLSTGTGNTEAFF
j_call: TRBJ2-3; d_call: TRBD2; cdr3_length: 16; clone_size: once; v_call: TRBV9; cdr3_nt: TGTGCCAGCAGCGTATTGGGAGCGGGAATTCCAGATACGCAGTATTTT; cdr3_aa: CASSVLGAGIPDTQYF
j_call: TRBJ2-7; d_call: TRBD1; cdr3_length: 14; clone_size: -; v_call: TRBV28; cdr3_nt: TGTGCCAGCAGTTTGTGGACAGGATCCTACGAGCAGTACTTC; cdr3_aa: CASSLWTGSYEQYF
j_call: TRBJ1-2; d_call: -; cdr3_length: 13; clone_size: -; v_call: TRBV19; cdr3_nt: TGTGCCAGTAGTCTGGGGCACAGCTATGGCTACACCTTC; cdr3_aa: CASSLGHSYGYTF
j_call: TRBJ2-1; d_call: TRBD1; cdr3_length: 14; clone_size: -; v_call: TRBV2; cdr3_nt: TGTGCCAGCGATCAGGGGGCTTCCTACAATGAGCAGTTCTTC; cdr3_aa: CASDQGASYNEQFF
j_call: TRBJ2-7; d_call: -; cdr3_length: 15; clone_size: -; v_call: TRBV4-1; cdr3_nt: TGCGCCAGCAGCCACGAAGAGACATTCCTCTACGAGCAGTACTTC; cdr3_aa: CASSHEETFLYEQYF
j_call: TRBJ2-1; d_call: -; cdr3_length: 15; clone_size: once; v_call: TRBV7-9; cdr3_nt: TGTGCCAGCAGCATCCTCGGGACAAACTACAATGAGCAGTTCTTC; cdr3_aa: CASSILGTNYNEQFF
j_call: TRBJ2-7; d_call: TRBD2; cdr3_length: 13; clone_size: -; v_call: TRBV18; cdr3_nt: TGTGCCAGCTCGCTCGGGAGGCTCGACGAGCAGTACTTC; cdr3_aa: CASSLGRLDEQYF
j_call: TRBJ2-7; d_call: TRBD2; cdr3_length: 15; clone_size: once; v_call: TRBV11-2; cdr3_nt: TGTGCCAGCAGCACATCCTCCGGGGGGTCCTACGAGCAGTACTTC; cdr3_aa: CASSTSSGGSYEQYF
j_call: TRBJ2-1; d_call: TRBD1; cdr3_length: 15; clone_size: -; v_call: TRBV6-6; cdr3_nt: TGTGCCAGCAACCTCGGGACAGGGTATCGGAATGAGCAGTTCTTC; cdr3_aa: CASNLGTGYRNEQFF
j_call: TRBJ2-3; d_call: TRBD2; cdr3_length: 15; clone_size: -; v_call: TRBV19; cdr3_nt: TGTGCCAGCGCCGAACTAGCGGGAAAAACAGATACGCAGTATTTT; cdr3_aa: CASAELAGKTDTQYF
j_call: TRBJ2-2; d_call: -; cdr3_length: 17; clone_size: -; v_call: TRBV27; cdr3_nt: TGTGCCAGCAGTTTAGATAGTCCTCGTTCGAACACCGGGGAGCTGTTTTTT; cdr3_aa: CASSLDSPRSNTGELFF